Sequencing of this TCR beta chain was carried out in a study of T cell repertoires in cytomegalovirus infection. Study-level background: Alongside well-studied HLA-B-restricted CMV epitopes, recently identified HLA-C-restricted CMV epitopes were also used. CMV infection and matching HLA type were both indicated by public TCR beta signatures.

About this clonotype itself: Its specificity is not known.

Findings of the study overall: Across the ex vivo response, the dominant clonotypes were HLA-C-restricted CMV-specific TCR beta clonotypes. Cumulative public TCR beta family frequency identified carriers of CMV plus the relevant HLA.

MiXCR, run by TCRdb on the reads, gives a single entry per CDR3 protein. The sample has a few hundred thousand distinct CDR3 sequences, around 40% seen once. Trimming removed 5 bases from V and 5 bases from J; junction bases left unmatched: 14. Germline-derived CDR1 and CDR2 are MNHNS and SASEGT. The CDR3 has 16 amino acids. J is TRBJ1-1 and V is TRBV6-1; TRBD1 matches at 7 bases. Sequenced here: cultured PBMCs, sampled from culture after CMV antigen stimulation. The source is a human donor in good health (CMV status not recorded). Some clones in this sample may be carry-over from other donors' samples. DNA for the CDR3: TGTGCCAGCAGTCTTACCCCACAGGGGTCCTGGACTGAAGCTTTCTTT. This translates into CASSLTPQGSWTEAFF.